Listed below are T cell receptor beta chains from one sample, sequenced in a study of T cell changes during pregnancy in multiple sclerosis. Method: immunoSEQ multiplex PCR; TCRdb's copy keeps in-frame clones and lacks some. The data show 45,000 to 55,000 clones, 80% to 95% seen once. Sequencing was performed on CD4+ T cells from peripheral blood mononuclear cells, taken after pregnancy. Every receptor here comes from a female donor in good health, enrolled as a control in a pregnancy study. CDR3s include the opening cysteine and the closing phenylalanine or tryptophan. D genes are given only for firm matches. Size is stated for part of the rows, as once, few or many counts, or as a class when the clone is expanded.

CDR3 length	V gene	D gene	clone size	J gene	CDR3 DNA	CDR3 protein
15	TRBV7-9	.	.	TRBJ1-3	TGTGCCAGCAGCTTAACGGGGGGCTCTGGAAACACCATATATTTT	CASSLTGGSGNTIYF
16	TRBV11-3	TRBD2	.	TRBJ2-3	TGTGCCAGCAGCTTTTTTAGCGGGGGGGGACGAGATACGCAGTATTTT	CASSFFSGGGRDTQYF
14	TRBV5-1	.	.	TRBJ2-3	TGCGCCACCGCCCAGGGGTTCGTTAGAGATACGCAGTATTTT	CATAQGFVRDTQYF
14	TRBV7-3	.	.	TRBJ2-5	TGTGCCAGCAGCCCCTCGGGACTTCAAGAGACCCAGTACTTC	CASSPSGLQETQYF
15	TRBV5-1	TRBD1	.	TRBJ2-2	TGCGCCAGCAGCTTGTTTGGGACAGGGACCGGGGAGCTGTTTTTT	CASSLFGTGTGELFF
13	TRBV5-4	.	.	TRBJ2-5	TGTGCCAGCAGCTTGGGGCTAGCTAAGACCCAGTACTTC	CASSLGLAKTQYF
14	TRBV7-2	.	.	TRBJ1-5	TGTGCCAGCAGCTTAGGTTTGGAGGCTCAGCCCCAGCATTTT	CASSLGLEAQPQHF
16	TRBV5-1	TRBD1	.	TRBJ2-7	TGCGCCAGCAGCTTGTACGCGGGGACAGGGGCAGGCGAGCAGTACTTC	CASSLYAGTGAGEQYF
15	TRBV7-8	.	.	TRBJ2-2	TGTGCCAGCAGCTTAGAACAGGGACGGACCGGGGAGCTGTTTTTT	CASSLEQGRTGELFF
15	TRBV7-2	TRBD1	.	TRBJ1-2	TGTGCCAGCAGCTCGTCAATACAGGGGGCTTATGGCTACACCTTC	CASSSSIQGAYGYTF
15	TRBV5-1	TRBD1	.	TRBJ1-4	TGCGCCAGCAGCTTCATGGGACAGGGGAGGGAAAAACTGTTTTTT	CASSFMGQGREKLFF
16	TRBV7-2	.	.	TRBJ2-1	TGTGCCAGCAGCTTAGCAGGGGGGGCGGTCCCCAATGAGCAGTTCTTC	CASSLAGGAVPNEQFF
11	TRBV9	.	once	TRBJ2-1	TGTGCCAGCACAAGTAGCCGTGAGCAGTTCTTC	CASTSSREQFF
13	TRBV30	.	.	TRBJ2-1	TGTGCCTGGGCTCAGGACTTACACAATGAGCAGTTCTTC	CAWAQDLHNEQFF
15	TRBV5-1	TRBD2	.	TRBJ2-5	TGCGCCAGCAGCTTGGCTAGCGGGGTAAAAGAGACCCAGTACTTC	CASSLASGVKETQYF
16	TRBV27	TRBD2	.	TRBJ2-7	TGTGCCAGCAGTTTATCGGTCGGCGGGGGGCTCTACGAGCAGTACTTC	CASSLSVGGGLYEQYF
15	TRBV5-1	.	.	TRBJ2-7	TGCGCCAGCAGCTTGGGGGGCGGCGGTCTCTACGAGCAGTACTTC	CASSLGGGGLYEQYF
13	TRBV6-5	.	.	TRBJ1-1	TGTGCCAGCAGTTACGTCGACAGCGCTGAAGCTTTCTTT	CASSYVDSAEAFF
16	TRBV5-1	TRBD2	.	TRBJ2-5	TGCGCCAGCAGCGTAGGACTAGCGGGGGCTGTAGAGACCCAGTACTTC	CASSVGLAGAVETQYF
15	TRBV7-9	TRBD1	.	TRBJ1-5	TGTGCCAGCAGCCCCGGGACAGGGCGGCATCAGCCCCAGCATTTT	CASSPGTGRHQPQHF
17	TRBV9	TRBD1	.	TRBJ2-6	TGTGCCAGCAGCTCCCGACAGGGGAAAGCTGGGGCCAACGTCCTGACTTTC	CASSSRQGKAGANVLTF
14	TRBV7-2	.	.	TRBJ2-3	TGTGCCAGCAGCTTAGCGCCTACTTCTTATACGCAGTATTTT	CASSLAPTSYTQYF
15	TRBV7-7	.	.	TRBJ2-5	TGTGCTAGCAGCTTATCCGGGGGTTGGCAAGAGACCCAGTACTTC	CASSLSGGWQETQYF
16	TRBV7-3	.	.	TRBJ2-7	TGTGCCAGCAGCCACGTCGTAGGACAGGAGGGCGCCGAGCAGTACTTC	CASSHVVGQEGAEQYF
14	TRBV21-1	.	.	TRBJ2-7	TGTGCCAGCAGCCTCCGGGACAGGGCATACGAGCAGTACTTC	CASSLRDRAYEQYF
12	TRBV6-1	TRBD1	.	TRBJ1-6	TGTGCCAGCAGGGACAGGGATTCACCCCTCCACTTT	CASRDRDSPLHF
12	TRBV18	.	.	TRBJ2-7	TGTGCCAGCTCACCGGCGGGTTACGAGCAGTACTTC	CASSPAGYEQYF
12	TRBV5-1	.	.	TRBJ2-7	TGCGCCAGCAGCTTGGCCCTAGATGTTCAGTACTTC	CASSLALDVQYF
12	TRBV4-2	.	.	TRBJ2-5	TGTGCCAGCAGCCCCACGACGGGGACCCAGTACTTC	CASSPTTGTQYF
16	TRBV5-6	.	.	TRBJ1-1	TGTGCCAGCAGCTTGTTGTTCCAGGGAAGATCGTCTGAAGCTTTCTTT	CASSLLFQGRSSEAFF
15	TRBV2	.	.	TRBJ2-1	TGTGCCAGCAGGGACGGGGTTAAAGGTGTCAATGAGCAGTTCTTC	CASRDGVKGVNEQFF
17	TRBV6-1	.	.	TRBJ2-7	TGTGCCAGCAGTGAAGAGTATGGAGGTCTACCCTCCTACGAGCAGTACTTC	CASSEEYGGLPSYEQYF
14	TRBV6-1	.	.	TRBJ1-4	TGTGCCAGCAGTGAAATTTGGGGCGGTGAAAAACTGTTTTTT	CASSEIWGGEKLFF
18	TRBV7-2	TRBD2	once	TRBJ2-1	TGTGCCAGCAGCTCCCTAGTTGGTAGCGGGGCAGGCTACAATGAGCAGTTCTTC	CASSSLVGSGAGYNEQFF
15	TRBV11-2	TRBD1	.	TRBJ2-7	TGTGCCAGCAGCTCCACCGGGACAGGGGTTGGCATGCAGTACTTC	CASSSTGTGVGMQYF
14	TRBV7-8	.	.	TRBJ1-5	TGTGCCAGCAGCCTCGACAGCATCAATCAGCCCCAGCATTTT	CASSLDSINQPQHF
15	TRBV5-6	TRBD1	.	TRBJ2-7	TGTGCCAGCAGCCCAGCCGGGACAGGGGGCCGAGAGCAGTACTTC	CASSPAGTGGREQYF
15	TRBV5-4	TRBD2	.	TRBJ2-3	TGTGCCAGCAGCCTTAGCGGGGGGAGCACAGATACGCAGTATTTT	CASSLSGGSTDTQYF
14	TRBV7-2	.	.	TRBJ2-7	TGTGCCAGCAGCCCACGGACGGGACACTACGAGCAGTACTTC	CASSPRTGHYEQYF
15	TRBV5-1	.	.	TRBJ2-7	TGCGCCAGCAGCTTGGAGGGGTCGTCGAGCTACGAGCAGTACTTC	CASSLEGSSSYEQYF
16	TRBV6-1	TRBD2	.	TRBJ2-3	TGTGCCAGCAGTGACGGGCGGGGGGGCCCAACAGATACGCAGTATTTT	CASSDGRGGPTDTQYF
16	TRBV9	.	few	TRBJ1-4	TGTGCCAGCAGCGTAAACGGGGGAGCAACTAATGAAAAACTGTTTTTT	CASSVNGGATNEKLFF
13	TRBV6-6	.	.	TRBJ1-2	TGTGCCAGCAGTCAGACTGCTAACTATGGCTACACCTTC	CASSQTANYGYTF
15	TRBV29-1	.	.	TRBJ2-2	TGCAGCGTTGATTCCCCTCCCGCGAACACCGGGGAGCTGTTTTTT	CSVDSPPANTGELFF
13	TRBV9	.	.	TRBJ1-1	TGTGCCAGCAGCGTAGATGAGGGAACTGAAGCTTTCTTT	CASSVDEGTEAFF
10	TRBV6-6	.	.	TRBJ1-5	TGTGCCAGCAGCCTTCAGCCCCAGCATTTT	CASSLQPQHF
13	TRBV11-3	.	few	TRBJ1-1	TGTGCCAGCTCCCTCGGGAGGGGCACTGAAGCTTTCTTT	CASSLGRGTEAFF
15	TRBV4-3	TRBD1	.	TRBJ1-4	TGCGCCAGCAGCCTGGGACAGCGAACTAATGAAAAACTGTTTTTT	CASSLGQRTNEKLFF
15	TRBV7-9	TRBD1	.	TRBJ1-4	TGTGCCAGCAGCTTGTCGGGACAGCGAGATGAAAAACTGTTTTTT	CASSLSGQRDEKLFF
16	TRBV5-8	.	.	TRBJ1-1	TGTGCCAGCAGCTTGGGGAGTCCCCTTAAATTCACTGAAGCTTTCTTT	CASSLGSPLKFTEAFF
13	TRBV6-5	.	.	TRBJ1-5	TGTGCCAGCAGTTACTCGGAGGGACTGCCCCAGCATTTT	CASSYSEGLPQHF
14	TRBV7-9	.	.	TRBJ1-2	TGTGCCAGCAGCTTTTTAGGCGGAGGAGAGAGCTACACCTTC	CASSFLGGGESYTF
13	TRBV18	TRBD1	.	TRBJ1-1	TGTGCCAGCACGGACAGGTTAAACACTGAAGCTTTCTTT	CASTDRLNTEAFF
15	TRBV7-2	TRBD1	.	TRBJ1-4	TGTGCCAGCAGCCCCGGACAGGGCCGAAGCGAAAAACTGTTTTTT	CASSPGQGRSEKLFF
13	TRBV7-9	.	.	TRBJ1-1	TGTGCCAGCAGCGGTCAAGGGGTGACTGAAGCTTTCTTT	CASSGQGVTEAFF